This TCR beta chain was recovered during a study of blood T cell repertoires in COVID-19. Study-wide context: The United States, Italy and Spain were the sources of the acute and convalescent COVID-19 samples. Nucleic acid was either cDNA or gDNA, and it came from T cells, B-cell-depleted T cells, or PBMCs.

There are a few counts of this clone. Measured with immunoSEQ multiplex PCR; TCRdb has only the in-frame clones, and not every one. The sample has some 49,000 clones, less than 90% seen once. The CDR3 length is 15 residues. Germline V CDR1 and CDR2: LNHDA, SQIVND (reference sequence). V lost 5 bases and J lost 0, with 13 bases in between. The sequence was collected from a human donor in a cohort sampled during active COVID-19. The sample comprised peripheral blood. This chain connects TRBV19 to TRBJ1-1; the D is unclear. CDR3 loop: CASSPEGQLNTEAFF. DNA for the CDR3: TGTGCCAGTAGTCCGGAGGGCCAATTGAACACTGAAGCTTTCTTT.